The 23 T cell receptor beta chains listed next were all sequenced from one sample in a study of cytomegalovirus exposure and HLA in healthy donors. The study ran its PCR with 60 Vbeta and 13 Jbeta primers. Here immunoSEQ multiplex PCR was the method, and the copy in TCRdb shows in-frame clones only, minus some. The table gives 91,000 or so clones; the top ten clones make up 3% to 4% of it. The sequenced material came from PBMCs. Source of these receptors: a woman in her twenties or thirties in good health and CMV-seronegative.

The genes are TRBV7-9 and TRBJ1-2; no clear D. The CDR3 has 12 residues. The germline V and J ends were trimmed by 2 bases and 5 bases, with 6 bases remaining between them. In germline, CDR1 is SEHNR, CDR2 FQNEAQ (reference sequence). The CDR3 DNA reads TGTGCCAGCAGCTTAAGCCCTTATGGCTACACCTTC. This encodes CASSLSPYGYTF.

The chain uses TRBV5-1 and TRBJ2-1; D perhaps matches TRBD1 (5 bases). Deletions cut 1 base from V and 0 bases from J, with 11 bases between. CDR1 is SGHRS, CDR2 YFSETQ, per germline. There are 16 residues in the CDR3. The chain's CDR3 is CASSLLQASSYNEQFF. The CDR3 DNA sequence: TGCGCCAGCAGCTTGTTACAGGCCAGCTCCTACAATGAGCAGTTCTTC. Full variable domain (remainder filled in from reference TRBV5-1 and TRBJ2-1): KAGVTQTPRYLIKTRGQQVTLSCSPISGHRSVSWYQQTPGQGLQFLFEYFSETQRNKGNFPGRFSGRQFSNSRSEMNVSTLELGDSALYLCASSLLQASSYNEQFFGPGTRLTVL.

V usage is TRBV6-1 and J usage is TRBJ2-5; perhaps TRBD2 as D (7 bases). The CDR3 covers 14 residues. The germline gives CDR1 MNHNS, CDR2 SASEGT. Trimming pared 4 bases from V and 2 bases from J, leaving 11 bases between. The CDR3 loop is CASSGGGQQETQYF. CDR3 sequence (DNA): TGTGCCAGCAGTGGGGGGGGGCAGCAAGAGACCCAGTACTTC.

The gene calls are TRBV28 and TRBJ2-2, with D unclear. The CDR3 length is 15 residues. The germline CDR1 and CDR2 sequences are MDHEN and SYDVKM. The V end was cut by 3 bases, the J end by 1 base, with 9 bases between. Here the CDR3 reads CASSFSSENTGELFF. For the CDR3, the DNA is TGTGCCAGCAGTTTTTCCAGCGAGAACACCGGGGAGCTGTTTTTT. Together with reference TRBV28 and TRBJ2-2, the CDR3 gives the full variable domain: DVKVTQSSRYLVKRTGEKVFLECVQDMDHENMFWYRQDPGLGLRLIYFSYDVKMKEKGDIPEGYSVSREKKERFSLILESASTNQTSMYLCASSFSSENTGELFFGEGSRLTVL.

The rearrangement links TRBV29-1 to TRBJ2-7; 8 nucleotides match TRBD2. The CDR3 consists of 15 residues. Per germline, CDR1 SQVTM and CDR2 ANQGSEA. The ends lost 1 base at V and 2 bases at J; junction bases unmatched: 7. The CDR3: CSVEVAIAGTYEQYF. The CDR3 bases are TGCAGCGTTGAAGTAGCGATAGCGGGGACCTACGAGCAGTACTTC.

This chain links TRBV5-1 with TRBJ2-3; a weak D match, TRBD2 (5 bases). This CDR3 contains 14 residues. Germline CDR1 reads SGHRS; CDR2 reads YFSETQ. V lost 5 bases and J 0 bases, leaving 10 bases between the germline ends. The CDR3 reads CASRSGTSTDTQYF. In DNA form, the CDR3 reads TGCGCCAGCAGGTCGGGAACTAGCACAGATACGCAGTATTTT.

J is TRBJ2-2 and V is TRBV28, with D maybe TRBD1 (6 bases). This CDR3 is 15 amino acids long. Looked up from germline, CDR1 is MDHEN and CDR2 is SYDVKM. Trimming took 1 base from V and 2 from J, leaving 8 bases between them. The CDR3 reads CASSLSGTNTGELFF. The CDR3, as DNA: TGTGCCAGCAGTTTATCCGGGACAAACACCGGGGAGCTGTTTTTT.

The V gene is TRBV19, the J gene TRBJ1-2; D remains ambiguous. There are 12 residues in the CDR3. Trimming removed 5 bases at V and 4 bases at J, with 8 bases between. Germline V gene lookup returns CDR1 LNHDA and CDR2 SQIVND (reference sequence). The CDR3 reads CASSQEIYGYTF. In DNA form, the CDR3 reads TGTGCCAGTAGTCAGGAAATCTATGGCTACACCTTC.

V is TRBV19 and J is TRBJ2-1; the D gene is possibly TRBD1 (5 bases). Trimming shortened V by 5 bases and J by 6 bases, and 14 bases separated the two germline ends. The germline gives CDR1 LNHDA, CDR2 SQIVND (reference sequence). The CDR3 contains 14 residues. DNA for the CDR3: TGTGCCAGTAGTTCTGGGGCTAGTTTCAATGAGCAGTTCTTC. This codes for CASSSGASFNEQFF.

The CDR3 reads CASSPGQGGAGDIQYF. The DNA for the CDR3 is TGTGCCAGCTCACCGGGACAGGGTGGAGCCGGAGACATTCAGTACTTC. This chain connects TRBV18 to TRBJ2-4; 9 positions agree with TRBD1. The CDR3 contains 16 residues. CDR1 is KGHSH and CDR2 is LQKENI in the germline V gene. The V segment lost 3 bases and the J segment 8 bases; nucleotides outside the gene matches: 11.

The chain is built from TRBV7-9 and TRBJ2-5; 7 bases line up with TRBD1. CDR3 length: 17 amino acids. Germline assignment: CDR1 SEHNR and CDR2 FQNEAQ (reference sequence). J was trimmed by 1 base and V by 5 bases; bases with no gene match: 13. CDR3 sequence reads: CASSNRRQGGFQETQYF. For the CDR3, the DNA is TGTGCCAGCAGCAACAGAAGACAGGGTGGGTTCCAAGAGACCCAGTACTTC.

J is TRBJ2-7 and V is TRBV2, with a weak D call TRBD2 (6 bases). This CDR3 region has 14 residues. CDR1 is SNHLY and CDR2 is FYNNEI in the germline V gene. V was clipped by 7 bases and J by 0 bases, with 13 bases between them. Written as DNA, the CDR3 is TGTGCCAGCAAAGGGGAGGCTTCCTCCTACGAGCAGTACTTC. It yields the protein CASKGEASSYEQYF.

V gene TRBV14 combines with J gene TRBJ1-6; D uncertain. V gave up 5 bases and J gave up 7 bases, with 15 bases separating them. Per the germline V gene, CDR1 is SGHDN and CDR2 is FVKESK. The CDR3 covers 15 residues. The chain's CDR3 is CASSWTRPPNSPLHF. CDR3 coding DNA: TGTGCCAGCAGCTGGACTCGACCCCCAAATTCACCCCTCCACTTT.

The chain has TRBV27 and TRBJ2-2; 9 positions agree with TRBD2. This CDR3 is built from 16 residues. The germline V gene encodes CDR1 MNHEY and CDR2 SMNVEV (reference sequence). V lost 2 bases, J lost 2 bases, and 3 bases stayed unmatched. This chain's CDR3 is CASSLGAGGNTGELFF. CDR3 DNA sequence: TGTGCCAGCAGTTTAGGAGCGGGGGGTAACACCGGGGAGCTGTTTTTT.

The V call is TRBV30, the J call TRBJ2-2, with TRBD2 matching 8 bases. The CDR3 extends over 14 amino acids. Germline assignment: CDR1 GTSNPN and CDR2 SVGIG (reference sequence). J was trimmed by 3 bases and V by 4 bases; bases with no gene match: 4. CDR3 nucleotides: TGTGCCTGGAAGGGTAGCGGGGACACCGGGGAGCTGTTTTTT. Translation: CAWKGSGDTGELFF.

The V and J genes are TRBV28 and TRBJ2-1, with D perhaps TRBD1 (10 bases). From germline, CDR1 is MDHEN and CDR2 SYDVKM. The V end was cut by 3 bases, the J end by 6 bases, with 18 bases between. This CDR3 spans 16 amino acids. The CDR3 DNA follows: TGTGCCAGCAGTTTGGCGGGGGGGACAGGGGTCAATGAGCAGTTCTTC. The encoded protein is CASSLAGGTGVNEQFF.

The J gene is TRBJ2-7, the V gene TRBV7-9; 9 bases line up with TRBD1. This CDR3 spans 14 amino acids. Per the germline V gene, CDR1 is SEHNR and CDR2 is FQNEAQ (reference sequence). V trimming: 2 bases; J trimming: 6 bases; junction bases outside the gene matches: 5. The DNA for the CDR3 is TGTGCCAGCAGCTTACGACAGGGGGTAGGCGAGCAGTACTTC. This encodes CASSLRQGVGEQYF.

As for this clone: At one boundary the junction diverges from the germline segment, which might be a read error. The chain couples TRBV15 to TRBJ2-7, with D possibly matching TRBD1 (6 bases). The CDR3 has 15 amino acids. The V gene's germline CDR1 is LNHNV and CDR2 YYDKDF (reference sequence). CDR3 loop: CATSRETGFSNEQYF. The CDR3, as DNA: TGTGCCACCAGCAGAGAAACAGGGTTCTCCAACGAGCAGTACTTC. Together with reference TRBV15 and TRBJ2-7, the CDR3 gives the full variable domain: DAMVIQNPRYQVTQFGKPVTLSCSQTLNHNVMYWYQQKSSQAPKLLFHYYDKDFNNEADTPDNFQSRRPNTSFCFLDIRSPGLGDTAMYLCATSRETGFSNEQYFGPGTRLTVT.

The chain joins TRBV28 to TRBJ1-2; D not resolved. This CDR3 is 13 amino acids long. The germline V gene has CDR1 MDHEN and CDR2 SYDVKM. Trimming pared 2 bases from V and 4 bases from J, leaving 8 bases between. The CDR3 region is CASSLGQLYGYTF. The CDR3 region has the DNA TGTGCCAGCAGTTTAGGGCAGCTCTATGGCTACACCTTC.

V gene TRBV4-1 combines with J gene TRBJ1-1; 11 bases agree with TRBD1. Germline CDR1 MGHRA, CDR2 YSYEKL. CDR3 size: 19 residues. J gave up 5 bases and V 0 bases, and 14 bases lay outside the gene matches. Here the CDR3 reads CASSQDLVGQGVWKTEAFF. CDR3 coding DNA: TGCGCCAGCAGCCAAGATCTTGTGGGACAGGGGGTTTGGAAAACTGAAGCTTTCTTT.

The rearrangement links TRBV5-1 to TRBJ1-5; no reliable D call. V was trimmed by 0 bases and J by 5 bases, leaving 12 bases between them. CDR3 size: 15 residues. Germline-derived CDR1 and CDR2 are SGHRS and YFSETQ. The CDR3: CASSLAGGSDQPQHF. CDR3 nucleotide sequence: TGCGCCAGCAGCTTGGCCGGAGGGAGCGATCAGCCCCAGCATTTT. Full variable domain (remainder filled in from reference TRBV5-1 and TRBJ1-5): KAGVTQTPRYLIKTRGQQVTLSCSPISGHRSVSWYQQTPGQGLQFLFEYFSETQRNKGNFPGRFSGRQFSNSRSEMNVSTLELGDSALYLCASSLAGGSDQPQHFGDGTRLSIL.

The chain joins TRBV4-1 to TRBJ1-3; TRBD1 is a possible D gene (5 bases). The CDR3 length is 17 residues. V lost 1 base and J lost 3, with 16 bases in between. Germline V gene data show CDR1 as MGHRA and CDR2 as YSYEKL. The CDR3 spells CASSQVEAGSFGNTIYF. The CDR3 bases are TGCGCCAGCAGCCAAGTTGAGGCAGGGTCGTTTGGAAACACCATATATTTT.

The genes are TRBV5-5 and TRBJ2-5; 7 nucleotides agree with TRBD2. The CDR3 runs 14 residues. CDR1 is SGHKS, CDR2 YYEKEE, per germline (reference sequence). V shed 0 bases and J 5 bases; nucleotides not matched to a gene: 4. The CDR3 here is CASSLVAGRETQYF. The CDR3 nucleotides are TGTGCCAGCAGCTTGGTAGCGGGCCGGGAGACCCAGTACTTC.